These 18 T cell receptor beta chains were all obtained from the same sample, sequenced in a study of early T cells in non-severe SARS-CoV-2 infection. One entry per CDR3 protein, called by TCRdb with MiXCR from the 5' RACE reads. The data show roughly 41,000 distinct CDR3 sequences, 5% to 6.5% seen once. What was sequenced was whole blood. The receptor source for this set is an adult who was a healthcare worker with PCR-confirmed SARS-CoV-2 infection or an uninfected control (not recorded which).

The sample holds many counts of this clonotype. The V call is TRBV4-3, the J call TRBJ2-1, with 12 bases identical to TRBD2. From germline, CDR1 is LGHNA and CDR2 YSLEER. The CDR3 has 15 residues. The junction had 3 bases not matched to a gene; V was cut back by 1 base and J by 8 bases. CDR3 nucleotide sequence: TGCGCCAGCAGCCAAGCTAGCGGGGGGGTTGATGAGCAGTTCTTC. Its protein product is CASSQASGGVDEQFF.

This clonotype was counted ten times or more. The rearrangement uses TRBV10-3 and TRBJ2-2, with D possibly being TRBD1 (6 bases). V lost 7 bases and J lost 1, with 10 bases in between. The germline gives CDR1 ENHRY, CDR2 SYGVKD. The CDR3 is 14 residues long. The DNA of the CDR3 is TGTGCCATCAAGGAGACAGGGAACACCGGGGAGCTGTTTTTT. This encodes CAIKETGNTGELFF.

The J gene is TRBJ2-1, the V gene TRBV7-3, with a weak D call TRBD2 (6 bases). The CDR3 consists of 16 residues. The V gene lost 5 bases and the J gene lost 1 base, with 15 bases spanning the gap. Germline V gives CDR1 SGHTA, CDR2 FQGTGA. CDR3 sequence reads: CASSPGGAQSYNEQFF. The CDR3 DNA sequence: TGTGCCAGCAGCCCCGGCGGGGCCCAATCCTACAATGAGCAGTTCTTC.

Many counts were recorded for this clonotype. The CDR3, as DNA: TGTGCCAGCAGCTTAAGGACGGACTATGGCTACACCTTC. Protein product: CASSLRTDYGYTF. The chain recombines TRBV5-5 with TRBJ1-2; D is unclear. Germline CDR1 SGHKS, CDR2 YYEKEE (reference sequence). V lost 2 bases and J 3 bases, leaving 8 bases between the germline ends. CDR3 size: 13 residues.

This clonotype has ten or more counts. One junction end does not reproduce the germline sequence, and a read error may be involved. The chain combines TRBV6-1 with TRBJ1-1; 9 nucleotides agree with TRBD1. CDR1 MNHNS and CDR2 SASEGT come from the germline V gene. The CDR3 is 14 amino acids. The CDR3 loop reads CASTEGTGNAEAFF. As DNA, the CDR3 is TGTGCCAGCACCGAAGGGACAGGGAACGCTGAAGCTTTCTTT.

This clonotype was counted many times. The chain employs TRBV12-3 or TRBV12-4 and TRBJ2-5; TRBD2 matches at 12 bases. The length of the CDR3 is 15 residues. V lost 6 bases to trimming and J lost 7 bases; unmatched junction nucleotides: 9. For the CDR3, the DNA is TGTGCCAGCAGGACTAGCGGGGGACCCGATGGGACCCAGTACTTC. Amino acid sequence: CASRTSGGPDGTQYF.

Many counts were recorded for this clonotype. J is TRBJ1-1 and V is TRBV20-1, with D hard to call. The germline CDR1 and CDR2 sequences are DFQATT and SNEGSKA (reference sequence). This CDR3 region has 12 residues. Deletions cut 3 bases from V and 4 bases from J, with 9 bases between. CDR3 coding DNA: TGCAGTGCTAGGAGAGGGCCCACTGAAGCTTTCTTT. Its protein product is CSARRGPTEAFF.

This clonotype appeared many times. The V call is TRBV27, the J call TRBJ2-7; the match to TRBD2 covers 13 bases. This CDR3 comprises 14 residues. V trimming: 8 bases; J trimming: 2 bases; junction bases outside the gene matches: 3. Germline CDR1 is MNHEY and CDR2 is SMNVEV (reference sequence). The DNA for the CDR3 is TGTGCCAGCTCCGGGACTAGCGGGACCTACGAGCAGTACTTC. It is translated as CASSGTSGTYEQYF.

This clonotype was seen only a few times. The DNA of the CDR3 is TGTGCCAGCAGTTACTCCCGGGCAGGGGGGTACGAGCAGTACTTC. This gives the protein CASSYSRAGGYEQYF. V and J are TRBV7-6 and TRBJ2-7; TRBD1 is a possible D gene (7 bases). The CDR3 is 15 residues long. The germline V and J ends were trimmed by 6 bases and 4 bases, with 19 bases remaining between them. CDR1 SGHVS and CDR2 FNYEAQ come from the germline V gene.

This chain connects TRBV12-3 or TRBV12-4 to TRBJ2-5; 9 bases match TRBD1. The V and J ends lost 6 bases and 4 bases, in that order; junction bases with no gene match: 6. The CDR3 runs 14 residues. CDR3 amino acids: CASRTQGAGETQYF. For the CDR3, the DNA is TGTGCCAGCAGGACACAGGGGGCCGGAGAGACCCAGTACTTC.

This clonotype has a handful of counts. The V gene is TRBV18, the J gene TRBJ2-6, with D unresolved. Trimming took 4 bases from V and 4 from J, leaving 20 bases between them. CDR1 is KGHSH, CDR2 LQKENI, per germline. The CDR3 is made up of 18 amino acids. The CDR3 nucleotides read TGTGCCAGCTCACTTGACCTTCCGGGCATGATAGGGGCCAACGTCCTGACTTTC. Its translation: CASSLDLPGMIGANVLTF. Looking up the rest from reference TRBV18 and TRBJ2-6 gives the full variable domain: NAGVMQNPRHLVRRRGQEARLRCSPMKGHSHVYWYRQLPEEGLKFMVYLQKENIIDESGMPKERFSAEFPKEGPSILRIQQVVRGDSAAYFCASSLDLPGMIGANVLTFGAGSRLTVL.

This clonotype showed up just a few times. The V gene is TRBV7-9, the J gene TRBJ1-2, with TRBD1 identical over 10 bases. J lost 6 bases, V lost 8 bases, and 3 bases had no gene match. The germline CDR1 and CDR2 sequences are SEHNR and FQNEAQ (reference sequence). This CDR3 is built from 12 residues. The CDR3 loop reads CASVGTGDGYTF. DNA for the CDR3: TGTGCCAGCGTCGGGACAGGGGATGGCTACACCTTC.

The genes are TRBV4-3 and TRBJ1-2; D is perhaps TRBD1 (6 bases). V shed 1 base and J shed 4 bases, with 13 bases lying between them. The CDR3 contains 15 residues. The germline CDR1 and CDR2 sequences are LGHNA and YSLEER. The CDR3 DNA is TGCGCCAGCAGCCAAGTCGGGGGGCGCGGCTATGGCTACACCTTC. This codes for CASSQVGGRGYGYTF.

This CDR3 is CASSGDGYSNQPQHF. In nucleotides, the CDR3 is TGTGCCAGTAGTGGTGACGGTTATAGCAATCAGCCCCAGCATTTT. The chain joins TRBV19 to TRBJ1-5; D unclear. Trimming stripped 5 bases from V and 0 bases from J, with 11 bases between. The germline V gene encodes CDR1 LNHDA and CDR2 SQIVND (reference sequence). The CDR3 runs 15 residues.

This clonotype was found many times. The chain couples TRBV6-6 to TRBJ2-5; D possibly corresponds to TRBD1 (5 bases). The CDR3 consists of 15 residues. Germline V lookup: CDR1 MNHNY, CDR2 SVGAGI (reference sequence). Trimming removed 4 bases at V and 2 bases at J, with 14 bases between. This CDR3 is CASSLAGQGQETQYF. CDR3 coding DNA: TGTGCCAGCAGTTTGGCCGGGCAGGGTCAAGAGACCCAGTACTTC.

This clonotype has at least ten counts. The chain uses TRBV7-3 and TRBJ1-6; D not resolved. Trimming left V 5 bases short and J 9 bases short, with 14 bases between. This CDR3 is built from 14 residues. The germline CDR1 and CDR2 sequences are SGHTA and FQGTGA. This CDR3 is CASSVGLPGSPLHF. CDR3 DNA: TGTGCCAGCAGCGTAGGACTACCGGGTTCACCCCTCCACTTT.

The chain employs TRBV5-1 and TRBJ2-7, with TRBD1 matching over 7 bases. Looked up from germline, CDR1 is SGHRS and CDR2 is YFSETQ. CDR3 size: 12 residues. Germline trimming cut 0 bases from V and 6 bases from J; bases unmatched to any gene: 0. CDR3 bases: TGCGCCAGCAGCTTGGACAGGGGCGAGCAGTACTTC. Protein sequence: CASSLDRGEQYF.

This clonotype was counted ten times or more. The J gene is TRBJ1-5, the V gene TRBV19; 7 bases are a match to TRBD1. The CDR3 totals 16 residues. Trimming cost V 5 bases and J 7 bases; bases outside gene matches: 14. The germline gives CDR1 LNHDA, CDR2 SQIVND (reference sequence). The CDR3 region is CASSGQDREVGQPQHF. The CDR3 region has the DNA TGTGCCAGTAGTGGACAAGACAGGGAGGTCGGACAGCCCCAGCATTTT.